A selection of T cell receptor beta chains follows, all from one sample in a study of OX40 agonist ivuxolimab in advanced cancers. The protocol was immunoSEQ multiplex PCR, while the TCRdb copy is restricted to in-frame clones and leaves out a portion. The sample comprises some 46,000 clones, approximately 84% of which are singletons, and 35% rests with the top ten. Sample: CD4+ or CD8+ T cells sorted from blood, taken in a trial of the OX40 agonist ivuxolimab. The receptors here all came from an adult with an advanced solid tumor such as melanoma, head and neck, liver or kidney cancer. The CDR3 runs from the conserved cysteine through the conserved F or W. A D gene is named only where the DNA matches it firmly. Clone size is not always given. Where it is, it says once, few, many or a class for expanded clones.

D gene: .
V gene: TRBV28
J gene: TRBJ1-5
clone size: once
CDR3 DNA: TGTGCCAGCGAGGGAGGGAGCAATCAGCCCCAGCATTTT
CDR3 protein: CASEGGSNQPQHF

D gene: TRBD1
V gene: TRBV6-5
J gene: TRBJ1-3
clone size: many
CDR3 DNA: TGTGCCAGCAGTATCGGGACAGGTCCCATATATTTT
CDR3 protein: CASSIGTGPIYF

D gene: .
V gene: TRBV2
J gene: TRBJ1-2
clone size: .
CDR3 DNA: TGTGCCAGCCAAAAGACCGAGGACTCACATGGCTACACCTTC
CDR3 protein: CASQKTEDSHGYTF

D gene: TRBD1
V gene: TRBV10-3
J gene: TRBJ2-7
clone size: .
CDR3 DNA: TGTGCCATCAGTGTGGGACAGGGGGTCGAGCAGTACTTC
CDR3 protein: CAISVGQGVEQYF

D gene: TRBD2
V gene: TRBV9
J gene: TRBJ2-3
clone size: .
CDR3 DNA: TGTGCCAGCAGCGGTAGCGGGTGGTCAGATACGCAGTATTTT
CDR3 protein: CASSGSGWSDTQYF

D gene: .
V gene: TRBV5-1
J gene: TRBJ2-2
clone size: .
CDR3 DNA: TGCGCCAGTCAATGGGGACCGAAGGAATACACCGGGGAGCTGTTTTTT
CDR3 protein: CASQWGPKEYTGELFF

D gene: .
V gene: TRBV10-1
J gene: TRBJ2-3
clone size: .
CDR3 DNA: TGCGCCAGCAGCGAGGGGCTGATCCCAGATACGCAGTATTTT
CDR3 protein: CASSEGLIPDTQYF

D gene: TRBD2
V gene: TRBV9
J gene: TRBJ2-1
clone size: .
CDR3 DNA: TGTGCCAGCAGCGCGAACAAACTAGCGGGACCTACGAATGAGCAGTTCTTC
CDR3 protein: CASSANKLAGPTNEQFF

D gene: .
V gene: TRBV29-1
J gene: TRBJ2-5
clone size: .
CDR3 DNA: TGCAGCGTTGATCGCCAGGGGGGAGAGACCCAGTACTTC
CDR3 protein: CSVDRQGGETQYF

D gene: .
V gene: TRBV5-1
J gene: TRBJ2-7
clone size: .
CDR3 DNA: TGCGCCAGCAGCTTGGGCCGGGCGCCTACTAGCTCCTACGAGCAGTACTTC
CDR3 protein: CASSLGRAPTSSYEQYF

D gene: .
V gene: TRBV6-1
J gene: TRBJ1-5
clone size: .
CDR3 DNA: TGTGCCAGCAGTGAAGCCGGCCAGGGGTTGTCGCCCCAGCATTTT
CDR3 protein: CASSEAGQGLSPQHF

D gene: .
V gene: TRBV5-4
J gene: TRBJ2-5
clone size: .
CDR3 DNA: TGTGCCAGCAGCTCATACCGGGACAACCAAGAGACCCAGTACTTC
CDR3 protein: CASSSYRDNQETQYF

D gene: TRBD2
V gene: TRBV7-3
J gene: TRBJ2-1
clone size: once
CDR3 DNA: TGTGCCAGTAGCTTACTAGCGGGCCGCTACAATGAGCAGTTCTTC
CDR3 protein: CASSLLAGRYNEQFF

D gene: .
V gene: TRBV5-4
J gene: TRBJ2-3
clone size: .
CDR3 DNA: TGTGCCAGCAGCTTGCGTGAATCGGCGGATACGCAGTATTTT
CDR3 protein: CASSLRESADTQYF

D gene: TRBD2
V gene: TRBV19
J gene: TRBJ2-6
clone size: .
CDR3 DNA: TGTGCCAGTAAGCCGGGGGGGCCTGGGGCCAACGTCCTGACTTTC
CDR3 protein: CASKPGGPGANVLTF

D gene: TRBD2
V gene: TRBV30
J gene: TRBJ2-7
clone size: .
CDR3 DNA: TGTGCCTGGACGGGAGGGGCCTACGAGCAGTACTTC
CDR3 protein: CAWTGGAYEQYF

D gene: TRBD1
V gene: TRBV18
J gene: TRBJ2-7
clone size: .
CDR3 DNA: TGTGCCAGCTCACCGTCCGGGACAGGGGGGGCCTACGAGCAGTACTTC
CDR3 protein: CASSPSGTGGAYEQYF

D gene: TRBD1
V gene: TRBV6-4
J gene: TRBJ1-3
clone size: .
CDR3 DNA: TGTGCCAGCAGTTTGGAGGGACAGTACTCTGGAAACACCATATATTTT
CDR3 protein: CASSLEGQYSGNTIYF

D gene: .
V gene: TRBV13
J gene: TRBJ2-3
clone size: .
CDR3 DNA: TGTGCCAGCAGCTCGACCTCCGGGCCAGATACGCAGTATTTT
CDR3 protein: CASSSTSGPDTQYF

D gene: .
V gene: TRBV5-4
J gene: TRBJ2-1
clone size: once
CDR3 DNA: TGTGCCAGCAGCCAGGGGTCTGAGCAGTTCTTC
CDR3 protein: CASSQGSEQFF

D gene: .
V gene: TRBV2
J gene: TRBJ1-5
clone size: .
CDR3 DNA: TGTGCCAGCAGTGAGGCCCCAGGGGTGAGCAATCAGCCCCAGCATTTT
CDR3 protein: CASSEAPGVSNQPQHF

D gene: TRBD1
V gene: TRBV6-4
J gene: TRBJ1-5
clone size: .
CDR3 DNA: TGTGCCAGCAGGCCGGGGGGGACAGGGCCTCAGCCCCAGCATTTT
CDR3 protein: CASRPGGTGPQPQHF

D gene: .
V gene: TRBV19
J gene: TRBJ1-6
clone size: .
CDR3 DNA: TGTGCCAGCAGCCACGTCGGGTCACCCCTCCACTTT
CDR3 protein: CASSHVGSPLHF

D gene: .
V gene: TRBV6-1
J gene: TRBJ2-5
clone size: .
CDR3 DNA: TGTGCCAGCAGAGAGTACTACCGAGAGACCCAGTACTTC
CDR3 protein: CASREYYRETQYF